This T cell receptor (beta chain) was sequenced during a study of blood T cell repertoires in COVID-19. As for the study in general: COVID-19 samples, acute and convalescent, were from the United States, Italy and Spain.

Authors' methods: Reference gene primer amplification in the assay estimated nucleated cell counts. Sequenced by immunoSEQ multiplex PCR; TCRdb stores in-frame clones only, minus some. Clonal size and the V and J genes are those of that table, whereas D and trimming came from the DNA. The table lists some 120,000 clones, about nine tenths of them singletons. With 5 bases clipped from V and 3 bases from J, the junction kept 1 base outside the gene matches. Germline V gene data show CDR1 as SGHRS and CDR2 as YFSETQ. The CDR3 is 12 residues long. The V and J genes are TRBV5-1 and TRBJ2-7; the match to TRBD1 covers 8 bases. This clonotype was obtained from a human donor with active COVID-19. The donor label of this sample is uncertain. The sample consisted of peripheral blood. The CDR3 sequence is CASRDRGYEQYF. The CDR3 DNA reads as TGCGCCAGCAGAGACAGGGGCTACGAGCAGTACTTC.